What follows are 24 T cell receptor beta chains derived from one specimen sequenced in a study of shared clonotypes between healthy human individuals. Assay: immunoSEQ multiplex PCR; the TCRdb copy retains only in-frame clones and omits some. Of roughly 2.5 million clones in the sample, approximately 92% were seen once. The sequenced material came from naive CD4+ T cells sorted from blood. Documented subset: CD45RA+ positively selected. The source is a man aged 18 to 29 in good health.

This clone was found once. This chain's CDR3 is CAWAKGGRPRDTQYF. The CDR3 DNA follows: TGTGCCTGGGCTAAGGGCGGGAGGCCGAGAGATACGCAGTATTTT. The rearrangement links TRBV30 to TRBJ2-3; 8 bases align to TRBD2. The CDR3 totals 15 residues. Germline CDR1 GTSNPN, CDR2 SVGIG (reference sequence). The junction had 12 bases not matched to a gene; V was cut back by 5 bases and J by 5 bases.

In DNA form, the CDR3 reads TGTGCCTGGAGTGTAAAGGGAATCACTGAAGCTTTCTTT. Encoded protein: CAWSVKGITEAFF. The chain couples TRBV30 to TRBJ1-1; D not certain. Trimming shortened V by 0 bases and J by 4 bases, and 9 bases separated the two germline ends. Germline V gene lookup returns CDR1 GTSNPN and CDR2 SVGIG (reference sequence). CDR3 length: 13 amino acids.

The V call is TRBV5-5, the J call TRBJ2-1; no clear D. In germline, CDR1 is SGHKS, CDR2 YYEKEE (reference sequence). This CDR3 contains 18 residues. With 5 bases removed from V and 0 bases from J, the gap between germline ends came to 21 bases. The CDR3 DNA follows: TGTGCCAGCAGACAAGCGTTCTCCCCCGGCCTCTCCTACAATGAGCAGTTCTTC. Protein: CASRQAFSPGLSYNEQFF.

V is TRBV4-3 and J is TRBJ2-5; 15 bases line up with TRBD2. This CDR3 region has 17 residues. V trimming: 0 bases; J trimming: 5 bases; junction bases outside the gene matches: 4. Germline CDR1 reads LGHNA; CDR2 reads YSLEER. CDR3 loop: CASSQESGLAGGETQYF. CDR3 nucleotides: TGCGCCAGCAGCCAAGAAAGTGGACTAGCGGGAGGGGAGACCCAGTACTTC.

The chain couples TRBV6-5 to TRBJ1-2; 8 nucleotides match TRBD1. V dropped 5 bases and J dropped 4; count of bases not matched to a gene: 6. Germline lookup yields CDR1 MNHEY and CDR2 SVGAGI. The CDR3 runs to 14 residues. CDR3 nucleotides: TGTGCCAGCAGTCCGGGACAGGCGAGCTATGGCTACACCTTC. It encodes CASSPGQASYGYTF.

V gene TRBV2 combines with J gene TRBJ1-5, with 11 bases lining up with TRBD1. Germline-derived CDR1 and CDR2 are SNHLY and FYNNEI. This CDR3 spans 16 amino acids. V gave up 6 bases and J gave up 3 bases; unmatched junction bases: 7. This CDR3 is CASSLGQGAFNQPQHF. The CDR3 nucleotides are TGTGCCAGCAGCCTAGGACAGGGGGCCTTCAATCAGCCCCAGCATTTT.

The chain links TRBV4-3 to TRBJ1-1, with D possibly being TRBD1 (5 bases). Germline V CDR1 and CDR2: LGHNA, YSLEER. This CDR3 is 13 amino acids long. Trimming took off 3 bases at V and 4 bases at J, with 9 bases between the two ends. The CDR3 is CASSHRGVTEAFF. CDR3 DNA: TGCGCCAGCAGCCACCGGGGGGTCACTGAAGCTTTCTTT.

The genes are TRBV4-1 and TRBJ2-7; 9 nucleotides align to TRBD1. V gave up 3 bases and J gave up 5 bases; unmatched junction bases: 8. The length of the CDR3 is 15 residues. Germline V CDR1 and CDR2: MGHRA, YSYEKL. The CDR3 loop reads CASSHHGTGKDEQYF. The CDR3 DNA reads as TGCGCCAGCAGCCATCACGGGACAGGGAAGGACGAGCAGTACTTC.

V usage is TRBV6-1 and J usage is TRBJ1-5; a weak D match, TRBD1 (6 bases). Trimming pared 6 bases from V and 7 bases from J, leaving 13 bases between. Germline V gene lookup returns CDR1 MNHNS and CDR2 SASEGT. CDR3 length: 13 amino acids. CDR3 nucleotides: TGTGCCAGCAGCCAGGGGATCAGGCAGCCCCAGCATTTT. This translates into CASSQGIRQPQHF.

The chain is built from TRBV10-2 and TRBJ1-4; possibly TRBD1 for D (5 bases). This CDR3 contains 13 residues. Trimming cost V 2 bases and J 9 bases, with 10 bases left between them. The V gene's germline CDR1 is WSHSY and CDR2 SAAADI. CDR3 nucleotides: TGCGCCAGCAGTGAGCCAGGGAGTCAAAAACTGTTTTTT. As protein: CASSEPGSQKLFF.

CDR3: CASSPKREGRETQYF. DNA for the CDR3: TGTGCCAGCAGCCCTAAGCGGGAGGGCCGGGAGACCCAGTACTTC. V is TRBV12-1 and J is TRBJ2-5; the table assigns TRBD2, which was not confirmed against the DNA. TRBV12-1 is assigned pseudogene status. The CDR3 contains 15 residues.

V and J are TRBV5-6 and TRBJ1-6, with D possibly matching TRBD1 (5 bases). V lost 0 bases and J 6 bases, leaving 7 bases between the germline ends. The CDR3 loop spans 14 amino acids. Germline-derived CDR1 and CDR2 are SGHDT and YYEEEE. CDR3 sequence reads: CASSLGGTNSPLHF. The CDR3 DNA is TGTGCCAGCAGCTTGGGGGGGACTAATTCACCCCTCCACTTT.

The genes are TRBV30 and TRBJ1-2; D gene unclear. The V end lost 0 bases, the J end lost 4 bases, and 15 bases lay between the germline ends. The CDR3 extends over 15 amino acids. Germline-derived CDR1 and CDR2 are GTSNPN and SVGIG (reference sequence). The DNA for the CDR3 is TGTGCCTGGAGTGTACGACTCTCCTACGGCTATGGCTACACCTTC. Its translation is CAWSVRLSYGYGYTF.

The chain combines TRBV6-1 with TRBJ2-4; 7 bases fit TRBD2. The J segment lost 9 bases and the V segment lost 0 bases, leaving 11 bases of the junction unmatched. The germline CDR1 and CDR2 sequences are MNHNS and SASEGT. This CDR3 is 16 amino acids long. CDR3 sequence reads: CASSEAFGREQRIQYF. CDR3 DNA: TGTGCCAGCAGTGAAGCGTTCGGGCGGGAGCAACGCATTCAGTACTTC.

The CDR3 sequence is CASSPTGGFSYGYTF. The CDR3 DNA reads TGTGCCAGCAGTCCGACAGGAGGTTTTAGCTATGGCTACACCTTC. The chain joins TRBV6-4 to TRBJ1-2; D may be TRBD1 (6 bases). Germline assignment: CDR1 MRHNA and CDR2 SNTAGT. Trimming cost V 5 bases and J 4 bases, with 17 bases left between them. The CDR3 length is 15 residues.

The CDR3 DNA sequence: TGTGCCAGCAGTAGAGGGAGTACTGAGCAGTTCTTC. Encoded protein: CASSRGSTEQFF. The chain has TRBV28 and TRBJ2-1, with a weak D call TRBD2 (5 bases). This CDR3 contains 12 residues. Trimming pared 5 bases from V and 9 bases from J, leaving 11 bases between. The germline CDR1 and CDR2 sequences are MDHEN and SYDVKM.

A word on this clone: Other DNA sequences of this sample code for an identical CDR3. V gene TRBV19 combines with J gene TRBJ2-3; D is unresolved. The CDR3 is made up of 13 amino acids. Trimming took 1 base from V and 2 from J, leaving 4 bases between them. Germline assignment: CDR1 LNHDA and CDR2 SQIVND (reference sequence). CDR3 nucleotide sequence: TGTGCCAGTAGTATAGGCTCCACAGATACGCAGTATTTT. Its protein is CASSIGSTDTQYF. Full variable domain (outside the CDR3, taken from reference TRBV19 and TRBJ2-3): DGGITQSPKYLFRKEGQNVTLSCEQNLNHDAMYWYRQDPGQGLRLIYYSQIVNDFQKGDIAEGYSVSREKKESFPLTVTSAQKNPTAFYLCASSIGSTDTQYFGPGTRLTVL.

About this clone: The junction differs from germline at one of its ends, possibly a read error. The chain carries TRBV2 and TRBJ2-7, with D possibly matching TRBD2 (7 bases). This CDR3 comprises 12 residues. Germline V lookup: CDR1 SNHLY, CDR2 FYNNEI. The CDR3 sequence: CASSEAGGPLNF. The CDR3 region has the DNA TGTGCCAGCAGTGAAGCCGGGGGGCCGCTGAACTTC.

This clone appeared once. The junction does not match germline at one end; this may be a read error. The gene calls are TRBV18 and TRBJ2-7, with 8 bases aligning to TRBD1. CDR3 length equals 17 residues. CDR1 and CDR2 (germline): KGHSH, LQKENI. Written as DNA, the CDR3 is TGTGCCAGCTCGCCACTGGCGAGGGGACAGGTGAAGAACGAGCAGTACTTC. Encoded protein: CASSPLARGQVKNEQYF.

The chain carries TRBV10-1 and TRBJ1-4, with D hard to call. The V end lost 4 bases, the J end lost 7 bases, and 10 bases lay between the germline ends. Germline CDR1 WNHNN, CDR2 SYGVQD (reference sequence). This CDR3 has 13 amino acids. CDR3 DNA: TGCGCCAGCAGTGCGGTCCGGGGTGAAAAACTGTTTTTT. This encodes CASSAVRGEKLFF.

CDR3 amino acids: CASSSLRDRDIAQYF. The CDR3, as DNA: TGTGCCAGCAGCTCTCTTAGGGACAGGGACATTGCGCAGTACTTC. This chain uses TRBV13 with TRBJ2-7; 9 bases map to TRBD1. This CDR3 is 15 amino acids long. CDR1 is PRHDT and CDR2 is FYEKMQ in the germline V gene (reference sequence). J was trimmed by 9 bases and V by 4 bases; bases with no gene match: 13.

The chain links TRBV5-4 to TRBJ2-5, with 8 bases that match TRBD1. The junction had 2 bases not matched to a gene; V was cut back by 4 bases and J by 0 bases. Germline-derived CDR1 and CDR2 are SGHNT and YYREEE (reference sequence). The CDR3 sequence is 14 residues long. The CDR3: CASSMTGDQETQYF. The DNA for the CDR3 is TGTGCCAGCAGCATGACAGGGGACCAAGAGACCCAGTACTTC.

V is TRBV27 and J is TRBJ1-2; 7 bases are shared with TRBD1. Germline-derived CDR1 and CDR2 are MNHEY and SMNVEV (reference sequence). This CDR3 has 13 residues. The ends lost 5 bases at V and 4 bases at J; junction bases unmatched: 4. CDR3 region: CASSLQGPYGYTF. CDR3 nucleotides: TGTGCCAGCAGTCTACAGGGGCCCTATGGCTACACCTTC.

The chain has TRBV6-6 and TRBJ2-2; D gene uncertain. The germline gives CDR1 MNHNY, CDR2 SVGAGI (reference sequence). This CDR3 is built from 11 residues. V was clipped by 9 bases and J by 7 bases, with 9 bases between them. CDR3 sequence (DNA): TGTGCCAGTACGTGGGGCGGGGAGCTGTTTTTT. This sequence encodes CASTWGGELFF.